One sample yielded the 10 T cell receptor beta chains listed below, sequenced in a study of blood T cell repertoires in COVID-19. TCRdb keeps only in-frame clones here, not all; method: immunoSEQ multiplex PCR. This sample has some 230,000 clones, with approximately 85% found just once. The sequencing sample was made of peripheral blood. The receptors shown here come from a man aged 35 to 55 with acute or convalescent COVID-19.

The genes are TRBV9 and TRBJ2-2; 7 bases fit TRBD1. The germline V gene has CDR1 SGDLS and CDR2 YYNGEE. The trim removed 3 bases at V and 6 bases at J, leaving 5 bases unmatched. The CDR3 is 14 amino acids. CDR3 bases: TGTGCCAGCAGCGCACGACAGGGAGCCGGGGAGCTGTTTTTT. This codes for CASSARQGAGELFF.

This sequence joins TRBV6-4 and TRBJ1-1; D remains ambiguous. The V end lost 3 bases, the J end lost 2 bases, and 7 bases lay between the germline ends. The germline CDR1 and CDR2 sequences are MRHNA and SNTAGT. The length of the CDR3 is 13 residues. Here the CDR3 DNA reads TGTGCCAGCAGTGAGGAGGGAAACACTGAAGCTTTCTTT. Translated: CASSEEGNTEAFF.

V usage is TRBV5-1 and J usage is TRBJ2-2; D remains unclear. The CDR3 covers 13 residues. Trimming left V 0 bases short and J 7 bases short, with 7 bases between. In germline, CDR1 is SGHRS, CDR2 YFSETQ. The CDR3: CASSLVTNGELFF. As DNA, the CDR3 is TGCGCCAGCAGCTTGGTGACAAACGGGGAGCTGTTTTTT.

In nucleotides, the CDR3 is TGTGCCAGCAGTCCCCTCGGAGGCTCGAACACCGGGGAGCTGTTTTTT. It translates to CASSPLGGSNTGELFF. The chain joins TRBV28 to TRBJ2-2; D is possibly TRBD2 (5 bases). The germline V and J ends were trimmed by 5 bases and 0 bases, with 13 bases remaining between them. The CDR3 sequence is 16 residues long. The germline V gene encodes CDR1 MDHEN and CDR2 SYDVKM.

This clone has just one count. This sequence joins TRBV11-2 and TRBJ1-2; 10 bases map to TRBD1. J lost 8 bases, V lost 2 bases, and 14 bases had no gene match. Germline V gives CDR1 SGHAT, CDR2 FQNNGV. The CDR3 loop spans 17 amino acids. CDR3 DNA sequence: TGTGCCAGCAGCTTAAGCGGGACAGGGGTTTTGAGCGGAGGCTACACCTTC. Its protein product is CASSLSGTGVLSGGYTF.

This clone was recorded a few times. This rearrangement joins TRBV3-1 (or the pseudogene TRBV3-2) to TRBJ1-2, with a weak D call TRBD1 (5 bases). Germline CDR1 reads LGHDT; CDR2 reads YNNKEL (reference sequence). Trimming removed 0 bases from V and 3 bases from J, with 11 bases in between. This CDR3 contains 15 residues. In DNA form, the CDR3 reads TGTGCCAGCAGCCAAGATCCCCAGGGTTACTATGGCTACACCTTC. It yields the protein CASSQDPQGYYGYTF.

The chain has TRBV30 and TRBJ2-5; the match to TRBD1 covers 9 bases. The CDR3 spans 16 residues. From germline, CDR1 is GTSNPN and CDR2 SVGIG (reference sequence). J lost 7 bases, V lost 4 bases, and 16 bases had no gene match. For the CDR3, the DNA is TGTGCCTGGATTAGGGGGGGAACAGGGGGCAGCGGGACCCAGTACTTC. It yields the protein CAWIRGGTGGSGTQYF.

The chain has TRBV28 and TRBJ1-3, with 7 bases aligning to TRBD1. Germline assignment: CDR1 MDHEN and CDR2 SYDVKM. The CDR3 runs to 15 residues. V lost 9 bases, J lost 0 bases, and 8 bases stayed unmatched. CDR3 in DNA: TGTGCCAGTATGACAGGACAGGTCTCTGGAAACACCATATATTTT. This codes for CASMTGQVSGNTIYF.

The chain uses TRBV4-2 and TRBJ1-6, with 9 bases fitting TRBD1. CDR3 length equals 18 residues. V lost 2 bases and J lost 7; bases outside the gene matches: 12. Germline-derived CDR1 and CDR2 are LGHNA and YNFKEQ. As DNA, the CDR3 is TGTGCCAGCAGCCAATCAACAAACAGGGGGCTAGGGAATTCACCCCTCCACTTT. Translation: CASSQSTNRGLGNSPLHF.

In this sample, this clone turned up many times. The V call is TRBV11-2, the J call TRBJ2-3; 7 bases fit TRBD1. Germline V gene lookup returns CDR1 SGHAT and CDR2 FQNNGV. V dropped 3 bases and J dropped 6; count of bases not matched to a gene: 9. This CDR3 region has 15 residues. CDR3 sequence reads: CASSFPGQLRDTQYF. The CDR3 bases are TGTGCCAGCAGCTTTCCGGGACAGCTTCGGGATACGCAGTATTTT.